This T cell receptor (beta chain) was found in a study of cytomegalovirus exposure and HLA in healthy donors. Per the germline V gene, CDR1 is SGHDN and CDR2 is FVKESK. The CDR3 sequence is 17 residues long. V lost 3 bases to trimming and J lost 1 base; unmatched junction nucleotides: 8. General study findings and limits: Cytomegalovirus status was reportedly diagnosed by the classifier with high specificity and sensitivity.

Worth noting for this clone: Its target is unknown.

Generated by immunoSEQ multiplex PCR, the TCRdb table keeps only in-frame clones and is missing some. The sample holds more than 300,000 clones, 70% to 90% seen once. The specimen sequenced was PBMCs. The receptor comes from a young woman in good health and CMV-seronegative. V gene TRBV14 combines with J gene TRBJ2-1; 8 bases are shared with TRBD1. CDR3 bases: TGTGCCAGCAGCCACAAGGACAGGGCGAGTTCCTACAATGAGCAGTTCTTC. Its protein is CASSHKDRASSYNEQFF.